This T cell receptor (beta chain) was recorded in a study of naive and memory T cell subsets. Cells stained for CD3, CD4, CD8, CD45RA and CD27 were sorted into four subsets. The beta constant-region primer was an equimolar mix of two oligonucleotides covering TRBC1 and TRBC2. The ligated cDNA underwent four PCR rounds using SP2 and nested alpha and beta constant-region primers. In TCRdb, the UMI-ligation and nested PCR reads were re-called with MiXCR into one record per CDR3 protein. The top ten clones hold about 48% of a sample with about 5,400 distinct CDR3 sequences, around 7% of them seen once. CDR3 length equals 12 residues. V was cut by 2 bases and J by 4 bases, with 5 bases left in between. This clonotype was found many times.

The chain carries TRBV12-3 or TRBV12-4 and TRBJ1-1; D ambiguous. The TCR comes from a human donor in good health. The material sequenced was effector memory CD8+ T cells from blood. Subset indicated: effector memory, CD45RA- CD27-. The CDR3 coding sequence is TGTGCCAGCAGTTTATTTGTCACTGAAGCTTTCTTT. Amino acids: CASSLFVTEAFF.